These 26 T cell receptor beta chains share one sample of origin, sequenced in a study of T cell responses to AZD1222 COVID-19 vaccine. The repertoire was sequenced with immunoSEQ multiplex PCR; TCRdb's copy has only in-frame clones and lacks some. Of fewer than 85,000 clones in the sample, about nine tenths are singletons; the top ten hold approximately 4.2%. The sample consisted of peripheral blood, taken on day 0 of AZD1222 vaccination. Source of these receptors: an adult in good health.

The chain links TRBV5-1 to TRBJ2-2; D is perhaps TRBD2 (6 bases). Germline-derived CDR1 and CDR2 are SGHRS and YFSETQ. V lost 4 bases and J 6 bases, leaving 13 bases between the germline ends. The CDR3 contains 14 residues. The CDR3 DNA is TGCGCCAGCAGCACGCAGGCGGGGCCCGGGGAGCTGTTTTTT. Translated: CASSTQAGPGELFF.

The V call is TRBV2, the J call TRBJ1-4; D is ambiguous. The germline V gene encodes CDR1 SNHLY and CDR2 FYNNEI. V was trimmed by 0 bases and J by 14 bases, leaving 13 bases between them. The CDR3 loop spans 13 amino acids. The CDR3 sequence is CASSEALMGRLFF. In nucleotides, the CDR3 is TGTGCCAGCAGTGAAGCGCTGATGGGGAGGCTGTTTTTT. The variable domain in full, with the rest retrieved from reference TRBV2 and TRBJ1-4, is EPEVTQTPSHQVTQMGQEVILRCVPISNHLYFYWYRQILGQKVEFLVSFYNNEISEKSEIFDDQFSVERPDGSNFTLKIRSTKLEDSAMYFCASSEALMGRLFFGSGTQLSVL.

The chain carries TRBV6-1 and TRBJ2-7; unclear D gene. The CDR3 is 13 amino acids. From germline, CDR1 is MNHNS and CDR2 SASEGT. V shed 2 bases and J shed 3 bases, with 8 bases lying between them. This CDR3 reads CASSEQQRYEQYF. CDR3 in DNA: TGTGCCAGCAGTGAACAACAGCGCTACGAGCAGTACTTC.

The chain uses TRBV5-1 and TRBJ1-1; D ambiguous. This CDR3 comprises 14 residues. V dropped 0 bases and J dropped 3 bases, with 9 bases sitting between them. Germline V gene lookup returns CDR1 SGHRS and CDR2 YFSETQ. CDR3 coding DNA: TGCGCCAGCAGCTTGGGGGCAGGATACACTGAAGCTTTCTTT. Encoded protein: CASSLGAGYTEAFF.

This chain connects TRBV18 to TRBJ1-4; D remains unclear. Trimming pared 1 base from V and 6 bases from J, leaving 6 bases between. The CDR3 contains 13 residues. Per germline, CDR1 KGHSH and CDR2 LQKENI. The CDR3 DNA reads TGTGCCAGCTCACCACAGGGTTATGAAAAACTGTTTTTT. Translated: CASSPQGYEKLFF.

This chain links TRBV11-2 with TRBJ1-3; D unclear. The CDR3 covers 14 residues. V was clipped by 0 bases and J by 0 bases, with 3 bases between them. Germline values: CDR1 SGHAT, CDR2 FQNNGV. The CDR3 DNA sequence: TGTGCCAGCAGCTTAGAATACTCTGGAAACACCATATATTTT. It specifies CASSLEYSGNTIYF.

The V call is TRBV24-1, the J call TRBJ2-3, with 7 bases aligning to TRBD1. Unmatched junction bases numbered 4, after V lost 7 bases and J lost 4 bases. Germline V gene sequence: CDR1 KGHDR, CDR2 SFDVKD. This CDR3 region has 13 residues. The CDR3 loop is CATRGTAADTQYF. CDR3 DNA sequence: TGTGCCACCAGGGGGACAGCGGCAGATACGCAGTATTTT.

The table lists this clone with a count of one. The V and J genes are TRBV7-2 and TRBJ2-3; D possibly corresponds to TRBD2 (5 bases). The CDR3 totals 16 residues. Germline V gene sequence: CDR1 SGHTA, CDR2 FQGNSA. V lost 0 bases and J 0 bases, leaving 10 bases between the germline ends. The CDR3 reads CASSLAHRGSTDTQYF. The DNA of the CDR3 is TGTGCCAGCAGCTTAGCGCATCGGGGTAGCACAGATACGCAGTATTTT.

The V call is TRBV20-1, the J call TRBJ1-1; 9 positions match TRBD1. V was clipped by 6 bases and J by 8 bases; unmatched bases: 4. Germline V gives CDR1 DFQATT, CDR2 SNEGSKA (reference sequence). The CDR3 runs 11 residues. The DNA of the CDR3 is TGCAGTGCACAGGGGGCGAGAGAAGCTTTCTTT. The encoded protein is CSAQGAREAFF.

The chain links TRBV11-3 to TRBJ1-2; D is ambiguous. V lost 0 bases, J lost 6 bases, and 8 bases lay in between. There are 13 residues in the CDR3. CDR1 is SGHNT, CDR2 YENEEA, per germline. The CDR3 sequence: CASSLDLRDGYTF. The DNA of the CDR3 is TGTGCCAGCAGCTTAGACCTAAGGGATGGCTACACCTTC.

V is TRBV10-3 and J is TRBJ1-4; 7 bases are shared with TRBD1. The CDR3 contains 14 residues. V dropped 4 bases and J dropped 8; count of bases not matched to a gene: 7. Germline V gene lookup returns CDR1 ENHRY and CDR2 SYGVKD. CDR3 region: CAISAGQGVEKLFF. The CDR3 DNA is TGTGCCATCAGTGCTGGGCAGGGGGTAGAAAAACTGTTTTTT.

The rearrangement links TRBV15 to TRBJ2-2, with 8 bases matching TRBD1. This CDR3 contains 16 residues. CDR1 and CDR2 (germline): LNHNV, YYDKDF (reference sequence). The trim removed 3 bases at V and 4 bases at J, leaving 7 bases unmatched. CDR3 amino acids: CATSRLGQASTGELFF. The CDR3, as DNA: TGTGCCACCAGCAGGCTGGGACAGGCGTCCACCGGGGAGCTGTTTTTT.

This clone was found once. V usage is TRBV6-5 and J usage is TRBJ2-1; tentatively, D is TRBD1 (6 bases). This CDR3 has 15 amino acids. CDR1 and CDR2 from the germline V gene are MNHEY and SVGAGI. The V gene lost 6 bases and the J gene lost 5 bases, with 17 bases spanning the gap. CDR3 loop: CASSRRDNLHNEQFF. The CDR3 DNA reads TGTGCCAGCAGCCGACGGGACAACCTGCACAATGAGCAGTTCTTC.

The J gene is TRBJ1-1, the V gene TRBV3-1 (or the pseudogene TRBV3-2), with D maybe TRBD1 (5 bases). Looked up from germline, CDR1 is LGHDT and CDR2 is YNNKEL (reference sequence). The germline V and J ends were trimmed by 6 bases and 0 bases, with 11 bases remaining between them. This CDR3 region has 14 residues. This CDR3 is CASSFRELNTEAFF. The CDR3 DNA follows: TGTGCCAGCAGTTTCAGGGAGCTGAACACTGAAGCTTTCTTT.

This chain's CDR3 is CASSRTRGRYGYTF. CDR3 in DNA: TGTGCCAGCAGTCGCACGCGGGGGCGCTATGGCTACACCTTC. The chain employs TRBV6-5 and TRBJ1-2; TRBD1 might be the D (6 bases). Germline CDR1 is MNHEY and CDR2 is SVGAGI. V lost 5 bases, J lost 4 bases, and 14 bases lay in between. The CDR3 has 14 amino acids.

This clone was picked up one time. This sequence joins TRBV7-3 and TRBJ2-6, with a weak D call TRBD2 (5 bases). V was clipped by 5 bases and J by 0 bases, with 11 bases between them. The germline V gene encodes CDR1 SGHTA and CDR2 FQGTGA. This CDR3 is built from 16 residues. CDR3 bases: TGTGCCAGCAGCCAAACTGGGAGCTCTGGGGCCAACGTCCTGACTTTC. It translates to CASSQTGSSGANVLTF.

The chain employs TRBV5-8 and TRBJ1-1; D ambiguous. V was cut by 2 bases and J by 11 bases, with 13 bases left in between. This CDR3 contains 12 residues. Germline values: CDR1 SGHTS, CDR2 YDEGEE. The CDR3 bases are TGTGCCAGCAGCTTTAAGCAAATCTCCGCTTTCTTT. It codes for CASSFKQISAFF.

This rearrangement joins TRBV11-3 to TRBJ2-7; D perhaps matches TRBD1 (5 bases). The CDR3 covers 13 residues. V gave up 5 bases and J gave up 6 bases, with 14 bases separating them. Germline loops: CDR1 SGHNT, CDR2 YENEEA. This CDR3 is CASSITNQGEQYF. In DNA form, the CDR3 reads TGTGCCAGCAGCATTACGAACCAGGGCGAGCAGTACTTC.

The rearrangement uses TRBV9 and TRBJ2-1; possibly TRBD1 for D (6 bases). The CDR3 extends over 12 amino acids. V was pared by 4 bases and J by 5 bases, with 7 bases between. Germline V gene sequence: CDR1 SGDLS, CDR2 YYNGEE. CDR3: CASSKGDNEQFF. Written as DNA, the CDR3 is TGTGCCAGCAGCAAGGGGGACAATGAGCAGTTCTTC.

CDR3 sequence: CASSSTDQETQYF. CDR3 bases: TGTGCCAGCAGCTCGACAGACCAAGAGACCCAGTACTTC. The chain links TRBV11-2 to TRBJ2-5, with D possibly being TRBD1 (5 bases). With 4 bases removed from V and 0 bases from J, the gap between germline ends came to 6 bases. Per germline, CDR1 SGHAT and CDR2 FQNNGV. The CDR3 is made up of 13 amino acids.

The rearrangement links TRBV7-9 to TRBJ2-4; TRBD1 matches at 7 bases. Germline V gene lookup returns CDR1 SEHNR and CDR2 FQNEAQ (reference sequence). V was clipped by 3 bases and J by 1 base; unmatched bases: 6. The CDR3 extends over 16 amino acids. CDR3 DNA sequence: TGTGCCAGCAGCTTGGACAGGACCTTTGCCAAAAACATTCAGTACTTC. Protein sequence: CASSLDRTFAKNIQYF.

The rearrangement uses TRBV25-1 and TRBJ2-5; 7 positions match TRBD2. The CDR3 totals 13 residues. The V and J ends lost 1 base and 5 bases, in that order; junction bases with no gene match: 1. Germline CDR1 MGHDK, CDR2 SYGVNS. The CDR3 loop reads CASSELGGETQYF. The CDR3 bases are TGTGCCAGCAGTGAATTGGGGGGGGAGACCCAGTACTTC.

The chain recombines TRBV11-2 with TRBJ2-1; unclear D gene. This CDR3 region has 13 residues. V lost 3 bases and J lost 6, with 9 bases in between. Germline values: CDR1 SGHAT, CDR2 FQNNGV. CDR3 protein: CASSLPAGNEQFF. The CDR3 DNA sequence: TGTGCCAGCAGCTTGCCCGCCGGCAATGAGCAGTTCTTC.

V gene TRBV25-1 combines with J gene TRBJ2-3, with D tentatively TRBD1 (7 bases). The CDR3 spans 15 residues. Germline assignment: CDR1 MGHDK and CDR2 SYGVNS. V was pared by 3 bases and J by 0 bases, with 10 bases between. CDR3 nucleotides: TGTGCCAGCAGTGACGCGGGACAGAGCACAGATACGCAGTATTTT. It yields the protein CASSDAGQSTDTQYF.

The V gene is TRBV2, the J gene TRBJ1-4, with a tentative D call TRBD1 (6 bases). The CDR3 runs to 14 residues. Trimming left V 7 bases short and J 5 bases short, with 14 bases between. Germline V gene data show CDR1 as SNHLY and CDR2 as FYNNEI. Written as DNA, the CDR3 is TGTGCCAGCAAGTTGGGAGGGGGGAATGAAAAACTGTTTTTT. Its protein is CASKLGGGNEKLFF.

The J gene is TRBJ2-7, the V gene TRBV7-9, with a weak D call TRBD2 (5 bases). The V and J ends lost 1 base and 4 bases respectively, with 11 bases between them. This CDR3 region has 14 residues. CDR1 SEHNR and CDR2 FQNEAQ come from the germline V gene (reference sequence). The CDR3, as DNA: TGTGCCAGCAGCTTAGAGACGGGATCGTACGAGCAGTACTTC. Protein: CASSLETGSYEQYF.